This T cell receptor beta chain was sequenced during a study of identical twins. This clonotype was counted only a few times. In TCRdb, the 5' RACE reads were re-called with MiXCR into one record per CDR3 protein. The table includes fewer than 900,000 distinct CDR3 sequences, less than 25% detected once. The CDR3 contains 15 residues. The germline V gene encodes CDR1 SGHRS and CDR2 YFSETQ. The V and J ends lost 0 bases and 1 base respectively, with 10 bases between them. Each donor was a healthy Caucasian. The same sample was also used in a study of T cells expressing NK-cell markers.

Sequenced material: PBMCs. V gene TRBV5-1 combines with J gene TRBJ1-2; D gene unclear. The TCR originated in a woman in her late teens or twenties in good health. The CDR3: CASSLAGRVNYGYTF. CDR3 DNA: TGCGCCAGCAGCTTGGCCGGTCGAGTTAACTATGGCTACACCTTC.